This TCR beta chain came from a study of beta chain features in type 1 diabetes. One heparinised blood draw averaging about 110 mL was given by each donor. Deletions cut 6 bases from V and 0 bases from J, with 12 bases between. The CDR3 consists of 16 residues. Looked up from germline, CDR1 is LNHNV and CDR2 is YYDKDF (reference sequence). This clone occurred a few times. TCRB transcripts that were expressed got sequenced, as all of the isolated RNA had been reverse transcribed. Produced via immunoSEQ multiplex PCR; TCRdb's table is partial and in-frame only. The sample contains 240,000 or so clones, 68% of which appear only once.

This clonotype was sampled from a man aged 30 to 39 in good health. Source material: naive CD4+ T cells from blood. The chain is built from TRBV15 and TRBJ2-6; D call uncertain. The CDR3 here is CATSPGEFSGANVLTF. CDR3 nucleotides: TGTGCCACCAGTCCTGGGGAATTCTCTGGGGCCAACGTCCTGACTTTC.